This TCR beta chain is drawn from a study of OX40 agonist ivuxolimab in advanced cancers. Study-level information: Dose-escalation patients were diagnosed with hepatocellular carcinoma, melanoma, renal cell cancer or head and neck cancer.

There are 15 residues in the CDR3. J gave up 4 bases and V 1 base, and 5 bases lay outside the gene matches. CDR1 and CDR2 (germline): SEHNR, FQNEAQ (reference sequence). Clones were sequenced by immunoSEQ multiplex PCR, and TCRdb holds only the in-frame ones, with some missing. Here the sample spans about 82,000 clones, more than 90% being singletons. Of note for this clone: Its antigen remains unknown.

Findings and caveats of the study: There were, on average, more expanded clones in CD8+ T cells than in CD4+.

The chain joins TRBV7-9 to TRBJ1-1; TRBD1 matches 8 bases. The sample consisted of CD4+ or CD8+ T cells sorted from blood, taken in a trial of the OX40 agonist ivuxolimab. The receptor was derived from an adult with an advanced solid tumor such as melanoma, head and neck, liver or kidney cancer. CDR3 amino acids: CASSLGTGSTTEAFF. The CDR3 coding sequence is TGTGCCAGCAGCTTAGGGACAGGGTCAACCACTGAAGCTTTCTTT.